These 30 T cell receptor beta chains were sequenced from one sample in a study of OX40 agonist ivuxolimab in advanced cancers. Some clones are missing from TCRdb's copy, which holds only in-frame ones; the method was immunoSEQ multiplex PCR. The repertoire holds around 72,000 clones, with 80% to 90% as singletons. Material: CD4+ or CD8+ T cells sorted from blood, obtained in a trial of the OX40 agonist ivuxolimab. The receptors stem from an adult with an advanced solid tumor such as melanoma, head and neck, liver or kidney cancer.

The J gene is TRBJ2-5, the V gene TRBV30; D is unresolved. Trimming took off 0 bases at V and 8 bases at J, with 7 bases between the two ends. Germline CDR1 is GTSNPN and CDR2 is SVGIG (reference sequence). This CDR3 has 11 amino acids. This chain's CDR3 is CAWSVAPTQYF. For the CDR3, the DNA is TGTGCCTGGAGTGTAGCGCCTACCCAGTACTTC.

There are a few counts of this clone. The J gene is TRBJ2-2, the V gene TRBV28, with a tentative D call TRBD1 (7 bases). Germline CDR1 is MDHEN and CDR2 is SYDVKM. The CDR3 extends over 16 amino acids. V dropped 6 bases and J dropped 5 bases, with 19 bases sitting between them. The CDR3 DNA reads TGTGCCAGCAGACCACCAGGGGGGCCTTCAACCGGGGAGCTGTTTTTT. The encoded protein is CASRPPGGPSTGELFF.

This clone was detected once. The CDR3 sequence is CATSGDRGGYEQYF. CDR3 DNA sequence: TGTGCCACCAGCGGCGACAGGGGGGGTTACGAGCAGTACTTC. The genes are TRBV15 and TRBJ2-7; 9 nucleotides match TRBD1. The germline gives CDR1 LNHNV, CDR2 YYDKDF (reference sequence). This CDR3 is 14 amino acids long. The ends lost 5 bases at V and 4 bases at J; junction bases unmatched: 6.

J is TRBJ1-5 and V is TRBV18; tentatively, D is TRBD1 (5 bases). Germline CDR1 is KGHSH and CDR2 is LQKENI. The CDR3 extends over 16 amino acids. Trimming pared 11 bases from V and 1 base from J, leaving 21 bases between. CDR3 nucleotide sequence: TGTGCCGGCTACCGGGACCGCGTTGGGAGCAATCAGCCCCAGCATTTT. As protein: CAGYRDRVGSNQPQHF.

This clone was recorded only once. CDR3 protein: CSVGWTGSHEQFF. As DNA, the CDR3 is TGCAGCGTTGGGTGGACAGGGTCACATGAGCAGTTCTTC. This rearrangement joins TRBV29-1 to TRBJ2-1; the match to TRBD1 covers 8 bases. V trimming: 4 bases; J trimming: 8 bases; junction bases outside the gene matches: 7. Germline values: CDR1 SQVTM, CDR2 ANQGSEA. The CDR3 has 13 residues.

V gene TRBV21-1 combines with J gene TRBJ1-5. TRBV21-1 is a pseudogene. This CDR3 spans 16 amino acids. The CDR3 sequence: CASSKDPDGVNQPQHF. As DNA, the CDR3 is TGTGCCAGCAGCAAAGACCCGGACGGGGTTAATCAGCCCCAGCATTTT.

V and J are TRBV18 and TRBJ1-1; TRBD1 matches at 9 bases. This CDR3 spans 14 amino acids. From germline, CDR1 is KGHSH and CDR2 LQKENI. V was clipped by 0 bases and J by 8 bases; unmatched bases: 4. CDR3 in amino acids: CASSPPPGQGEAFF. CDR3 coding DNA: TGTGCCAGCTCACCACCCCCGGGACAGGGCGAAGCTTTCTTT.

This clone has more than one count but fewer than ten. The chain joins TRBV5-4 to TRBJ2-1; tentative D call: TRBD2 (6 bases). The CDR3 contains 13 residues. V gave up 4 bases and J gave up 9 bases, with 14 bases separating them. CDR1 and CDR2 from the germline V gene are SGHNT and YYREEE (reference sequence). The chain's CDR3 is CASSLGLNGEQFF. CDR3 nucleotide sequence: TGTGCCAGCAGCCTCGGACTAAACGGTGAGCAGTTCTTC.

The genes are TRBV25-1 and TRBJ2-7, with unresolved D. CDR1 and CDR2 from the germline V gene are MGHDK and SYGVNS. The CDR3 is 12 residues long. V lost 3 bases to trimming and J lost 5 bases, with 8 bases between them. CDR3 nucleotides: TGTGCCAGCAGTGATATCACCCACGAGCAGTACTTC. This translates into CASSDITHEQYF.

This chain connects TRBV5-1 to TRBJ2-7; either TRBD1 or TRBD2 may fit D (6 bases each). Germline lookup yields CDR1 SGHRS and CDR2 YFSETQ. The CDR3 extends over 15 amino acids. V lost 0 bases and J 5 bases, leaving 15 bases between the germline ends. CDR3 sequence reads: CASSLGGGGGNEQYF. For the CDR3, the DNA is TGCGCCAGCAGCTTGGGAGGGGGAGGCGGTAACGAGCAGTACTTC. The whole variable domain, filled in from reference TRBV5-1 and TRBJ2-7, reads KAGVTQTPRYLIKTRGQQVTLSCSPISGHRSVSWYQQTPGQGLQFLFEYFSETQRNKGNFPGRFSGRQFSNSRSEMNVSTLELGDSALYLCASSLGGGGGNEQYFGPGTRLTVT.

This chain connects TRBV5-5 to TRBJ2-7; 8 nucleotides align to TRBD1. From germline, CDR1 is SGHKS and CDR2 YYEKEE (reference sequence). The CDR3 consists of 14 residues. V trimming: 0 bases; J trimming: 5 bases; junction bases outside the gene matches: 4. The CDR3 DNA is TGTGCCAGCAGCTTGGTCACAGGGGGAAACGAGCAGTACTTC. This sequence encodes CASSLVTGGNEQYF.

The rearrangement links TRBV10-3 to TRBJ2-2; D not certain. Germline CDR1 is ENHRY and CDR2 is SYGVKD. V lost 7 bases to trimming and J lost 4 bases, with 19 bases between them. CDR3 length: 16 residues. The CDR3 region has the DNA TGTGCCATCACCCAAAAGCAGGCAGGAAGCACCGGGGAGCTGTTTTTT. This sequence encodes CAITQKQAGSTGELFF.

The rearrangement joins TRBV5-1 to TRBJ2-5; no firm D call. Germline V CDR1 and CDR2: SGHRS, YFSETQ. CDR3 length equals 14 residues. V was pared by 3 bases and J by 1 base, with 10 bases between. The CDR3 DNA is TGCGCCAGCAGCTCCGGGCCCAGCCAAGAGACCCAGTACTTC. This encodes CASSSGPSQETQYF.

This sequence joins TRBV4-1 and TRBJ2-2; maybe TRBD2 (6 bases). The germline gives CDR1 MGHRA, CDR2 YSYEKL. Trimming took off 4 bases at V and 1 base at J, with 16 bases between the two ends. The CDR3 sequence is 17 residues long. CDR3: CASSPRRAGLNTGELFF. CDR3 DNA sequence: TGCGCCAGCAGCCCCCGACGGGCGGGACTGAACACCGGGGAGCTGTTTTTT.

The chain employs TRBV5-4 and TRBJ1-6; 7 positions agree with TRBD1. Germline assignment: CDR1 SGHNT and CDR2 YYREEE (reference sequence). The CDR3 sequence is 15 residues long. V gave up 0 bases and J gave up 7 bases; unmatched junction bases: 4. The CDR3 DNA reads TGTGCCAGCAGCTTGGGTCCAGGGGGGAATTCACCCCTCCACTTT. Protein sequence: CASSLGPGGNSPLHF.

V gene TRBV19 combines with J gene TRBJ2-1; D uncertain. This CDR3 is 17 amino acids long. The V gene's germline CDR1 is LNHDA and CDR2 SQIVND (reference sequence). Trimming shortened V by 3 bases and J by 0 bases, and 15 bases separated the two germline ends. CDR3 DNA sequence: TGTGCCAGTAGTATTGCGTGGGCTAGGAGCTCCTACAATGAGCAGTTCTTC. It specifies CASSIAWARSSYNEQFF.

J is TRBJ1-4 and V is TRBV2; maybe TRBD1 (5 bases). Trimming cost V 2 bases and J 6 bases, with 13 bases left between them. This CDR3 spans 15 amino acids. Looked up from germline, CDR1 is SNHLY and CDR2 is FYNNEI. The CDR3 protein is CASSERSGADEKLFF. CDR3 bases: TGTGCCAGCAGTGAAAGGTCCGGGGCGGATGAAAAACTGTTTTTT.

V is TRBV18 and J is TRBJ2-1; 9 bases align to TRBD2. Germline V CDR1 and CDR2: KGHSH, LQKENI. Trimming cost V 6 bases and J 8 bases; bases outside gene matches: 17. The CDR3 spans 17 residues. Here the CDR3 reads CASSHNRDSGSVDEQFF. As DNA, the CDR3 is TGTGCCAGCTCCCACAATCGTGATAGCGGGAGTGTCGATGAGCAGTTCTTC.

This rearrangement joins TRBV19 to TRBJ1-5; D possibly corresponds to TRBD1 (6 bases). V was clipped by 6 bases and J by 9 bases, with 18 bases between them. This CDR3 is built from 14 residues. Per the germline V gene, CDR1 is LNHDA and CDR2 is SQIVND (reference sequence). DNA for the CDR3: TGTGCCAGTAGGATGGACAGCCCCGTATCGCCCCAGCATTTT. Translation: CASRMDSPVSPQHF. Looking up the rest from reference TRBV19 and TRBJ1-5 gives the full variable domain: DGGITQSPKYLFRKEGQNVTLSCEQNLNHDAMYWYRQDPGQGLRLIYYSQIVNDFQKGDIAEGYSVSREKKESFPLTVTSAQKNPTAFYLCASRMDSPVSPQHFGDGTRLSIL.

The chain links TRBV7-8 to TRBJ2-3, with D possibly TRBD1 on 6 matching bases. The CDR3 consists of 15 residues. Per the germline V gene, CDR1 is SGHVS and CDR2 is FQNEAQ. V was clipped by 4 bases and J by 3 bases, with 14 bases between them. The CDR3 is CASSSPYRVTDTQYF. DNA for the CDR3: TGTGCCAGCAGCTCTCCCTACAGGGTAACAGATACGCAGTATTTT.

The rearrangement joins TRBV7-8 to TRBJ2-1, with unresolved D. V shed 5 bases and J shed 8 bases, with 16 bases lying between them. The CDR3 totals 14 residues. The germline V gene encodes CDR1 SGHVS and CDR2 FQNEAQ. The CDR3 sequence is CASSPRTMSDEQFF. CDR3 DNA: TGTGCCAGCAGCCCCCGGACCATGTCCGATGAGCAGTTCTTC.

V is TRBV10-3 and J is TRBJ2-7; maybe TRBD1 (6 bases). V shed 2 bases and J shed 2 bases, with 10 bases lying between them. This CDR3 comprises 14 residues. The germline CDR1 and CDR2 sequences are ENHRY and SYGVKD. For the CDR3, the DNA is TGTGCCATCAGTGAGGCCAGGGGAACCTACGAGCAGTACTTC. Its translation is CAISEARGTYEQYF.

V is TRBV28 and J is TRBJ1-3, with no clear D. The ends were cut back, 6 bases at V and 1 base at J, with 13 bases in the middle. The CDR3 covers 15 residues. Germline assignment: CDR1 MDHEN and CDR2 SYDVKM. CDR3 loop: CASSPGRFSGNTIYF. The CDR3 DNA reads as TGTGCCAGCAGCCCAGGACGATTTTCTGGAAACACCATATATTTT. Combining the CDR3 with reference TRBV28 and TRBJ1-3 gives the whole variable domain DVKVTQSSRYLVKRTGEKVFLECVQDMDHENMFWYRQDPGLGLRLIYFSYDVKMKEKGDIPEGYSVSREKKERFSLILESASTNQTSMYLCASSPGRFSGNTIYFGEGSWLTVV.

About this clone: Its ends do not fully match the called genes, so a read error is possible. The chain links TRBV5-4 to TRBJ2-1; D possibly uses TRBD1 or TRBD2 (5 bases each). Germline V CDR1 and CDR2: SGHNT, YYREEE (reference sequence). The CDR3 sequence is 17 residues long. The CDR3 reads CASSFGDGPSPYAYFVF. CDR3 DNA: TGTGCCAGCAGCTTCGGGGACGGTCCTTCCCCTTACGCATATTTCGTCTTC.

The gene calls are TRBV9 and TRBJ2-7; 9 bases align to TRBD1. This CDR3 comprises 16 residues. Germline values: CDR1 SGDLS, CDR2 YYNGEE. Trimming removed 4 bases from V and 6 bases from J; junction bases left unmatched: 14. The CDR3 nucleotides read TGTGCCAGCAGCCCAAGTCCCGGGACAGGGAGGTTCGAGCAGTACTTC. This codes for CASSPSPGTGRFEQYF.

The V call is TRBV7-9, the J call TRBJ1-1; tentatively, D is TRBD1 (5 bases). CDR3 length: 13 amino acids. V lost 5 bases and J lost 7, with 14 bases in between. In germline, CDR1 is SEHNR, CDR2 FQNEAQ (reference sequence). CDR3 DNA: TGTGCCAGCAGCCCTACCCCTACAGGTGAAGCTTTCTTT. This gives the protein CASSPTPTGEAFF.

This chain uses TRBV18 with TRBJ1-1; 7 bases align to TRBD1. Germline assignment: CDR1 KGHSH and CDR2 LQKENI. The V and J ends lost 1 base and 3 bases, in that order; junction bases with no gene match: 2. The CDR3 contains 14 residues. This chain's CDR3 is CASSPQGADTEAFF. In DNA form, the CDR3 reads TGTGCCAGCTCACCACAGGGGGCGGACACTGAAGCTTTCTTT.

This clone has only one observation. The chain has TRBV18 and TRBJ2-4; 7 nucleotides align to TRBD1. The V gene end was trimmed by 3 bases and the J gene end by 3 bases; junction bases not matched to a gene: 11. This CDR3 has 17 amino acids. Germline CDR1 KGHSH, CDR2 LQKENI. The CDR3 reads CASSPRGGQPIKNIQYF. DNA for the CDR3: TGTGCCAGCTCACCCAGAGGGGGACAGCCCATCAAAAACATTCAGTACTTC.

For the CDR3, the DNA is TGTGCCTGGAGTGGAGGGCACCAAGAGACCCAGTACTTC. Its translation is CAWSGGHQETQYF. This chain joins TRBV30 and TRBJ2-5; TRBD2 is a possible D gene (5 bases). Looked up from germline, CDR1 is GTSNPN and CDR2 is SVGIG (reference sequence). Trimming removed 1 base from V and 0 bases from J, with 6 bases in between. The CDR3 runs to 13 residues.

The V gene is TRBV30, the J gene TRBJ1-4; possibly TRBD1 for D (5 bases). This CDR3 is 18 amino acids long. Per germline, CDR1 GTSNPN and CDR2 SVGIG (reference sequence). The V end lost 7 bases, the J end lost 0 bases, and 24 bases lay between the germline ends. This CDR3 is CAYSGITQGTSTNEKLFF. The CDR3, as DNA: TGTGCCTACTCAGGCATTACCCAGGGTACTTCAACTAATGAAAAACTGTTTTTT.